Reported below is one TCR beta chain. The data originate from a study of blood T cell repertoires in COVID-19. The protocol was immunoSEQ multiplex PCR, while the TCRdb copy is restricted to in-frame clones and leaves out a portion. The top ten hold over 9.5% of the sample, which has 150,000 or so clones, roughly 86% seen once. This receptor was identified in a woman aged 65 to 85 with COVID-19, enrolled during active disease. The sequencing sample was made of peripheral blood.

CDR3 bases: TGTGCCAGCAGCTTGGTAGGGGGGGCCAGGGCCGGGGAGCTGTTTTTT. Translation gives CASSLVGGARAGELFF. This chain connects TRBV5-5 to TRBJ2-2; TRBD2 might be the D (7 bases). The CDR3 extends over 16 amino acids. Trimming stripped 0 bases from V and 6 bases from J, with 15 bases between. CDR1 is SGHKS, CDR2 YYEKEE, per germline (reference sequence).